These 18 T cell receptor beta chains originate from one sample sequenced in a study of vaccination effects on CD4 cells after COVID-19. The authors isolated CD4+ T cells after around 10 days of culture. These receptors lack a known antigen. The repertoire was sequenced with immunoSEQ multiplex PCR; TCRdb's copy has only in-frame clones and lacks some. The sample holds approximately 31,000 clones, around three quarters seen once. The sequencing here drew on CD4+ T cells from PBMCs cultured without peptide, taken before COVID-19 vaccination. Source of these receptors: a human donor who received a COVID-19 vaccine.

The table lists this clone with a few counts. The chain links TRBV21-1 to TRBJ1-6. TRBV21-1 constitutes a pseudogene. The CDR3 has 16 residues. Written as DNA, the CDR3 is TGTGCCAGCAGAGAAACTTGCAGGGAGAGGAATTCACCCCTCCACTTT. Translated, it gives CASRETCRERNSPLHF.

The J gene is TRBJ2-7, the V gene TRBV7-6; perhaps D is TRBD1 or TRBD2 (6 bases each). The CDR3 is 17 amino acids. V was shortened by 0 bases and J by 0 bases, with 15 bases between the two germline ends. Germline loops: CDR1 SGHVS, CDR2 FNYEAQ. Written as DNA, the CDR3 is TGTGCCAGCAGCTTAGCGCCGAAGGGGGACTCCTCCTACGAGCAGTACTTC. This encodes CASSLAPKGDSSYEQYF.

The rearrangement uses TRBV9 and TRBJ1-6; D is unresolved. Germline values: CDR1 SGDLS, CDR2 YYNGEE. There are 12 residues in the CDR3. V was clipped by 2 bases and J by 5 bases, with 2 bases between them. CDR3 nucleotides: TGTGCCAGCAGCGTCAATAATTCACCCCTCCACTTT. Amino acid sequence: CASSVNNSPLHF. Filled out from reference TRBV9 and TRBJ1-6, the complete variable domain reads DSGVTQTPKHLITATGQRVTLRCSPRSGDLSVYWYQQSLDQGLQFLIQYYNGEERAKGNILERFSAQQFPDLHSELNLSSLELGDSALYFCASSVNNSPLHFGNGTRLTVT.

The CDR3 region is CASSIRRNNEKLFF. CDR3 nucleotide sequence: TGTGCCAGCAGCATCAGGAGGAATAATGAAAAACTGTTTTTT. This chain connects TRBV5-5 to TRBJ1-4; D gene unclear. CDR3 size: 14 residues. Germline V gene lookup returns CDR1 SGHKS and CDR2 YYEKEE (reference sequence). The germline V and J ends were trimmed by 4 bases and 4 bases, with 11 bases remaining between them.

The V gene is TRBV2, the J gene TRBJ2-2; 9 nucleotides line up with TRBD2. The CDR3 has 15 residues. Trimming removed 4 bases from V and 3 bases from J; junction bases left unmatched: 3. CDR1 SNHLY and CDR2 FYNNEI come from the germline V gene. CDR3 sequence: CASSVRTSDTGELFF. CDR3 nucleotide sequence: TGTGCCAGCAGTGTGCGGACTAGCGACACCGGGGAGCTGTTTTTT.

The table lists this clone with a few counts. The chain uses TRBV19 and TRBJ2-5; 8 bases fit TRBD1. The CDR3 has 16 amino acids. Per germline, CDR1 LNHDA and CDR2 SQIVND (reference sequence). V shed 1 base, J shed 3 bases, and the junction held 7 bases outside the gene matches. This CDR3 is CASSIVLMGQEETQYF. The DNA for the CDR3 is TGTGCCAGTAGTATAGTCTTAATGGGACAGGAAGAGACCCAGTACTTC. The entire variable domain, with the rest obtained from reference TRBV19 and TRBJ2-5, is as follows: DGGITQSPKYLFRKEGQNVTLSCEQNLNHDAMYWYRQDPGQGLRLIYYSQIVNDFQKGDIAEGYSVSREKKESFPLTVTSAQKNPTAFYLCASSIVLMGQEETQYFGPGTRLLVL.

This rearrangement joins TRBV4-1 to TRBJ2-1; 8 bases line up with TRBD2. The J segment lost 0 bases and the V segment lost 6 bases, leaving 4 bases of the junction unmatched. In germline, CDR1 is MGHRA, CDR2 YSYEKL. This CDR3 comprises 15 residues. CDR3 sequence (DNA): TGCGCCAGCAGACTAGCGGTTATCTCCTACAATGAGCAGTTCTTC. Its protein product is CASRLAVISYNEQFF.

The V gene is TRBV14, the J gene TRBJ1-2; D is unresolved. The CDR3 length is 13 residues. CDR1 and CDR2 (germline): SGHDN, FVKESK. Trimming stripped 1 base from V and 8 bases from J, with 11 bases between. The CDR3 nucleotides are TGTGCCAGCAGCCAAGTTCGCGGTAGGGGCTACACCTTC. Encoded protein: CASSQVRGRGYTF.

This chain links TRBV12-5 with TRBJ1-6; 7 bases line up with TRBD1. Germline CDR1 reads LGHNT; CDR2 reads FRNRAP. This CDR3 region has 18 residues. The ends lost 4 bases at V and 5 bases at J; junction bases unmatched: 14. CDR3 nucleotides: TGTGCTAGTGGTTGGACAGGATGGGTCGTCTCGGATAATTCACCCCTCCACTTT. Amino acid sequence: CASGWTGWVVSDNSPLHF.

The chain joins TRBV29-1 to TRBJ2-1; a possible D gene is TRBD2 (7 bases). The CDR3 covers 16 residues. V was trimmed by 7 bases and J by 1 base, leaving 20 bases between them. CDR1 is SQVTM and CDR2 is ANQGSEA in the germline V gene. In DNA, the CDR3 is TGCAGCGGGGAGGGCCGGGGGGCTAGGTCCTACAATGAGCAGTTCTTC. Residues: CSGEGRGARSYNEQFF.

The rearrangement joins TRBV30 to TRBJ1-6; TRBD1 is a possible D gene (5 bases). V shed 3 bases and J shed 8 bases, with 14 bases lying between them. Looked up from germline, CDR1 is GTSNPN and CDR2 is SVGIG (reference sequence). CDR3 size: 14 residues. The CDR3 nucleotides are TGTGCCTGGAGGCGAGGAGGGGACTATTCACCCCTCCACTTT. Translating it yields CAWRRGGDYSPLHF.

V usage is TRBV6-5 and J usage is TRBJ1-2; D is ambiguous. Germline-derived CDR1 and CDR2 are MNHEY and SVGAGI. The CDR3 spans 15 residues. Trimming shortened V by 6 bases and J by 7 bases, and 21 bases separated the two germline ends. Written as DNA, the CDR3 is TGTGCCAGCAGCCCCACTTTCAGGCTCCTCTCTGGCTACACCTTC. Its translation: CASSPTFRLLSGYTF.

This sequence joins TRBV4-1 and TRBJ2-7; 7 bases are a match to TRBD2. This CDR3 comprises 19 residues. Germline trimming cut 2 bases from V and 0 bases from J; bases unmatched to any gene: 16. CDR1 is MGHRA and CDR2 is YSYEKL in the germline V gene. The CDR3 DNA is TGCGCCAGCAGCCAAATCCAAACTTCTAGCGGTACTAGCTCCTACGAGCAGTACTTC. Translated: CASSQIQTSSGTSSYEQYF.

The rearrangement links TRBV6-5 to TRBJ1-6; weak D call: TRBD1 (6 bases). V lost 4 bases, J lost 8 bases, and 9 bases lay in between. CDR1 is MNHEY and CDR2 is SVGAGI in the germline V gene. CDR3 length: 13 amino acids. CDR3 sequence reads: CASSSTGYSPLHF. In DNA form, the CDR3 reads TGTGCCAGCAGTTCTACAGGGTATTCACCCCTCCACTTT.

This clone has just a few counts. The DNA for the CDR3 is TGCGCCAGCAGTCAATCTATTCTCGAGACAGGGCTACGCTATGGCTACACCTTC. As protein: CASSQSILETGLRYGYTF. The rearrangement joins TRBV23-1 to TRBJ1-2, with 7 bases fitting TRBD1. TRBV23-1 belongs to the ORF category, with a function that is uncertain. V shed 0 bases, J shed 4 bases, and the junction held 14 bases outside the gene matches. There are 18 residues in the CDR3.

The CDR3 loop reads CASSPPPGNQPQHF. The DNA for the CDR3 is TGTGCCAGCTCACCACCGCCCGGGAACCAGCCCCAGCATTTT. This sequence joins TRBV18 and TRBJ1-5; D is unresolved. This CDR3 is 14 amino acids long. Germline V lookup: CDR1 KGHSH, CDR2 LQKENI. The ends were cut back, 0 bases at V and 7 bases at J, with 10 bases in the middle.

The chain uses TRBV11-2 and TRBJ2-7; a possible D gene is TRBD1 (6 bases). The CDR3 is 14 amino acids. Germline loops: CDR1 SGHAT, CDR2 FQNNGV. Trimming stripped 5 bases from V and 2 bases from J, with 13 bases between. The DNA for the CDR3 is TGTGCCAGCAGCCCGACGACAGGACCCTACGAGCAGTACTTC. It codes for CASSPTTGPYEQYF. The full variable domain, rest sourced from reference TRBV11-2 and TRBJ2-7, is EAGVAQSPRYKIIEKRQSVAFWCNPISGHATLYWYQQILGQGPKLLIQFQNNGVVDDSQLPKDRFSAERLKGVDSTLKIQPAKLEDSAVYLCASSPTTGPYEQYFGPGTRLTVT.

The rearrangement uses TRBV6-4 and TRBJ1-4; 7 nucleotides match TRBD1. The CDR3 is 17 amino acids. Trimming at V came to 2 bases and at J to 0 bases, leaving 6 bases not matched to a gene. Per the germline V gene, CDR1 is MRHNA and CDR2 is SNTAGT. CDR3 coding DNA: TGTGCCAGCAGTGACACCCGACAGGGACCAACTAATGAAAAACTGTTTTTT. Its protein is CASSDTRQGPTNEKLFF.